This T cell receptor beta chain was observed in a study of T cells in Graves' hyperthyroidism and ophthalmopathy (dated by TCRdb to 2018 to 2020). Context from the whole study: Peripheral blood samples were taken at the time of initial diagnosis, prior to any treatment. To identify TCR V-J signatures that set the groups apart, the researchers used a discovery cohort of about a hundred patients, made up of under 50 with Graves' ophthalmopathy and approximately 57 with stable Graves' hyperthyroidism. Prospective prediction of ophthalmopathy was tested in an independent validation cohort of some 19 hyperthyroidism patients and around 16 patients who later progressed to ophthalmopathy. The 100 or so discovery patients were randomly divided into training and test sets at a 7:3 ratio. In roughly six Graves' hyperthyroidism patients, the study also compared T-cell repertoires from thyroid tissue with T-cell repertoires from blood. Once sampling was done, hyperthyroidism patients were given methimazole at a starting dose of 30 mg daily, whereas ophthalmopathy patients were given high-dose intravenous methylprednisolone. TCR Vbeta CDR3 sequencing of roughly 140 peripheral blood samples (43 ophthalmopathy, about 75 hyperthyroidism and approximately 17 progressor patients) is reported in the paper. What the authors observed across the whole study: In validation, progression to ophthalmopathy was predicted by the model with more than 65% sensitivity and 72.22% specificity, a median of approximately 7.1 months before onset. Ophthalmopathy was separated from stable hyperthyroidism by a 13 V-J signature model, with over 85% sensitivity and approximately 81% specificity obtained in cross-validation and 80%/75% obtained in testing. Most expanded thyroid clonotypes (frequency above 0.001) were also detected in blood, a finding suggesting that blood repertoires may reflect thyroid immune responses. No statistical method was used to fix the sample size in advance, and group allocation was not hidden from the investigators.

TCR beta CDR3 regions were amplified from RNA transcripts. The TCR CDR3 was subjected to a first round of RT-PCR using the HTBI primer set and the Qiagen OneStep RT-PCR kit. The libraries were constructed in a second round of multiplex PCR and then size-selected and purified. The libraries were sequenced on an Illumina HiSeq2000 using paired-end 100 bp reads. Processing in the source paper ran as follows. SOAPnuke was used to process the raw data, with reads discarded if the reads contained adapters or uncalled bases, had a mean Phred below 15, or lacked an exact constant-primer or identifier match. COPE v1.2.5 was used to merge high-quality paired reads, and clonotypes were defined as unique nucleotide sequences. MiTCR v1.1 was used to align the clonotypes against IMGT TRBV, TRBD and TRBJ reference segments. The analysis was restricted to V-J combinations with a frequency above 0.0001, which together covered roughly 99% of the repertoires. The TCS score was defined as the ratio of F50 (clonal expansion) to E x V (chaos), calculated using BLOSUM62-based TCRdist between CDR3 peptides within each V-J. Welch's t-statistics and random forest reduced roughly 540 V-J features to 13, which were used in a naive Bayes classifier (R e1071). The raw public reads went through TCRdb reprocessing: fastp at Q25, MiXCR clone calling, in-frame beta chains kept. For every CDR3 protein sequence, its rows merge into one entry that carries the most common genes and DNA. TCRdb, not the original authors, processed these V and J calls. The sample table contains around 600,000 distinct CDR3 sequences; only one count was recorded for about 16% of them. Clones ranked in the top ten supply about 3.5% of the sample.

Ophthalmopathy patients had moderately to severely active disease, with a Clinical Activity Score of 3 or more, a NOSPECS grade of 4 or more, and a disease duration of less than 3 months. Exclusion was applied to patients with uncontrolled infections, other autoimmune diseases, pregnancy or lactation. Diagnoses relied on clinical symptoms, serum thyroxine and TRAb, thyroid ultrasound and orbital computed tomography. Ficoll-Paque density gradient centrifugation was used to isolate PBMCs from about 10 ml of fresh peripheral blood. Total RNA was extracted using Trizol reagent, and RNA quality was assessed on an Agilent 2100 Bioanalyzer. On this clonotype: Its recognized antigen is unknown. Base-call qualities are not available, and no considerably larger clone is one nucleotide away.

Specimen: blood. The origin of this receptor is a woman between 35 and 50 years old with Graves' ophthalmopathy.

The nucleotide sequence reads as follows: TGTGCCAGCAGTTTAGTCGATGGGGTCAATGAGCAGTTCTTC. Translated, it gives CASSLVDGVNEQFF. The chain is encoded by TRBV12-3 or TRBV12-4 joined to TRBJ2-1; there is no confident call for the D gene. Trimming takes 1 base from V and 6 bases from J, and the germline ends sit 10 bases apart. The CDR3 numbers 14 residues from cysteine through phenylalanine. CDR3 DNA is the only sequence kept; it has 42 bases, read in frame from the first base.